This T cell receptor beta chain originates from a study of T-cell reconstitution after alpha-beta-depleted transplantation in children (dated by TCRdb to the mid-2010s). The study in broad terms: Using TCR repertoire profiling, the study followed T-cell immune reconstitution in a quantitative way in children after TCRalphabeta/CD19-depleted allogeneic hematopoietic cell transplantation.

This clonotype was seen many times. Its recognized antigen is unknown. Qualities for individual bases were not recorded, and no much larger clone is one base off. Taken from the germline V gene (reference sequence), the CDR1 and CDR2 loops are MNHEY and SMNVEV. Spanning cysteine to phenylalanine, the CDR3 consists of 14 amino acids. The read is trimmed to its CDR3 DNA, 42 bases read in frame from base 1. V loses 7 bases of germline sequence and J loses 1 base, and the interval between the two ends is 10 bases. To prepare the library, PCR was applied. TCRdb records Illumina HiSeq 2500 as the sequencer. TCR library preparation used molecular barcoding, with unique molecular identifiers applied to normalize quantification of the TCRbeta repertoire. The public sequencing data were trimmed at Q25 with fastp and processed into clonotypes with MiXCR by TCRdb, which kept only in-frame beta chains. A single entry per CDR3 protein holds the most common genes and DNA from its merged rows. The sample yields about 72,000 distinct CDR3 sequences; more than 5.5% were counted once. Approximately 2.4% of the sample is taken by the ten largest.

The material was PBMCs from the stem cell graft donor, obtained from the stem cell graft. The source is a human donor who donated a stem cell graft to a child with acute lymphoblastic leukemia. The chain links TRBV27 with TRBJ2-2, with an unclear D gene assignment. The sequence in DNA is TGTGCCAGCACCCTTGGGCAGAACACCGGGGAGCTGTTTTTT. Its translation reads: CASTLGQNTGELFF.